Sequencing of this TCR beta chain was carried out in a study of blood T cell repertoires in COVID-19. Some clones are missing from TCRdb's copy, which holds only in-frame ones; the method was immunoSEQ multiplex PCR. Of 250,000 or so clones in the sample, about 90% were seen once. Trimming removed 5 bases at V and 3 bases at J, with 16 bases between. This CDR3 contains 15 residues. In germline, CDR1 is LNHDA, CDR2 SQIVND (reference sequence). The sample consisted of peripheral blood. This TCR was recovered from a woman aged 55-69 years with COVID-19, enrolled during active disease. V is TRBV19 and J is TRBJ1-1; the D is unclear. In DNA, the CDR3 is TGTGCCAGTAGTCCCAGACAAGGCTTTTACACTGAAGCTTTCTTT. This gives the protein CASSPRQGFYTEAFF.